Shown below are 15 T cell receptor beta chains from a single sample sequenced in a study of shared clonotypes between healthy human individuals. Terminally differentiated effector memory CD45RA+ cells were left out of the naive CD8 fraction, which was CD45RO-negative and positively selected for CCR7. Profiled with immunoSEQ multiplex PCR; TCRdb holds only in-frame clones, not every one. The sample holds around 2.1 million clones, about 92% seen once. Sequencing input: naive CD8+ T cells from PBMCs. The receptors shown here come from a man aged 18 to 29 in good health. Some clones in this sample may be carry-over from other donors' samples.

The chain links TRBV28 to TRBJ1-1; 9 nucleotides agree with TRBD1. The CDR3 is made up of 17 amino acids. Germline V gives CDR1 MDHEN, CDR2 SYDVKM. The V gene end was trimmed by 3 bases and the J gene end by 5 bases; junction bases not matched to a gene: 13. This chain's CDR3 is CASSFWAQGAVETEAFF. CDR3 bases: TGTGCCAGCAGTTTCTGGGCACAGGGGGCTGTGGAGACTGAAGCTTTCTTT.

The rearrangement links TRBV7-8 to TRBJ2-1, with 11 bases lining up with TRBD2. CDR1 is SGHVS and CDR2 is FQNEAQ in the germline V gene. This CDR3 is 15 amino acids long. Germline trimming cut 1 base from V and 9 bases from J; bases unmatched to any gene: 5. CDR3 sequence: CASSLERLAGGEQFF. The CDR3 nucleotides are TGTGCCAGCAGCTTAGAGAGGCTAGCGGGAGGTGAGCAGTTCTTC. Together with reference TRBV7-8 and TRBJ2-1, the CDR3 gives the full variable domain: GAGVSQSPRYKVAKRGQDVALRCDPISGHVSLFWYQQALGQGPEFLTYFQNEAQLDKSGLPSDRFFAERPEGSVSTLKIQRTQQEDSAVYLCASSLERLAGGEQFFGPGTRLTVL.

The rearrangement joins TRBV28 to TRBJ2-1, with 13 bases matching TRBD2. J was trimmed by 7 bases and V by 5 bases; bases with no gene match: 17. The CDR3 is 19 residues long. CDR1 is MDHEN and CDR2 is SYDVKM in the germline V gene. The chain's CDR3 is CASSPTGLAGVMRANEQFF. In DNA form, the CDR3 reads TGTGCCAGCAGTCCAACCGGACTAGCGGGAGTCATGCGTGCGAATGAGCAGTTCTTC.

In the case of this clone: The sample contains more than one DNA sequence encoding this CDR3. V usage is TRBV25-1 and J usage is TRBJ1-2; no reliable D call. The CDR3 is 12 amino acids. The V and J ends lost 0 bases and 8 bases respectively, with 7 bases between them. Germline assignment: CDR1 MGHDK and CDR2 SYGVNS. CDR3 residues: CASSEYGGGYTF. The CDR3, as DNA: TGTGCCAGCAGTGAATACGGCGGGGGCTACACCTTC.

This clone appeared once. The chain links TRBV6-6 to TRBJ1-1; D is undetermined. CDR1 MNHNY and CDR2 SVGAGI come from the germline V gene (reference sequence). The CDR3 consists of 13 residues. V lost 5 bases and J 5 bases, leaving 12 bases between the germline ends. The chain's CDR3 is CASSPWLGTEAFF. The CDR3 coding sequence is TGTGCCAGCAGTCCATGGTTGGGGACTGAAGCTTTCTTT.

The chain couples TRBV9 to TRBJ2-1; the D gene is possibly TRBD2 (5 bases). Germline V CDR1 and CDR2: SGDLS, YYNGEE. V shed 2 bases and J shed 8 bases, with 11 bases lying between them. The CDR3 contains 13 residues. The CDR3 DNA follows: TGTGCCAGCAGCGTTCTAGCAGCAGATGAGCAGTTCTTC. Its protein product is CASSVLAADEQFF. The full variable domain, completed using reference TRBV9 and TRBJ2-1, is DSGVTQTPKHLITATGQRVTLRCSPRSGDLSVYWYQQSLDQGLQFLIQYYNGEERAKGNILERFSAQQFPDLHSELNLSSLELGDSALYFCASSVLAADEQFFGPGTRLTVL.

The chain employs TRBV4-1 and TRBJ2-1; 13 positions agree with TRBD2. V was pared by 3 bases and J by 6 bases, with 2 bases of the junction left unmatched. Germline values: CDR1 MGHRA, CDR2 YSYEKL. The length of the CDR3 is 15 residues. The CDR3 sequence is CASSHTSGRVNEQFF. DNA for the CDR3: TGCGCCAGCAGCCACACTAGCGGGAGGGTCAATGAGCAGTTCTTC.

The chain combines TRBV7-6 with TRBJ1-3; weak D call: TRBD1 (5 bases). V gave up 2 bases and J gave up 0 bases, with 11 bases separating them. The CDR3 contains 16 residues. The germline gives CDR1 SGHVS, CDR2 FNYEAQ. The chain's CDR3 is CASSLRQISSGNTIYF. The CDR3 coding sequence is TGTGCCAGCAGCTTACGACAGATAAGCTCTGGAAACACCATATATTTT.

A word on this clone: One end of the junction is discordant with germline, which a read error may explain. The V and J genes are TRBV15 and TRBJ2-1, with D tentatively TRBD2 (5 bases). Per the germline V gene, CDR1 is LNHNV and CDR2 is YYDKDF (reference sequence). The CDR3 contains 14 residues. This chain's CDR3 is CATRRGSRYNEQFF. The CDR3 DNA sequence: TGTGCCACCAGAAGAGGGAGCCGCTACAATGAGCAGTTCTTC.

The V gene is TRBV10-2, the J gene TRBJ1-5, with no clear D. Trimming shortened V by 4 bases and J by 0 bases, and 10 bases separated the two germline ends. The CDR3 consists of 15 residues. Germline CDR1 WSHSY, CDR2 SAAADI. The CDR3: CASSGVDYSNQPQHF. The CDR3 region has the DNA TGCGCCAGCAGTGGGGTCGATTATAGCAATCAGCCCCAGCATTTT.

The chain carries TRBV12-1 and TRBJ1-1; the table's TRBD1 call for D was not verified on the DNA. TRBV12-1 represents a pseudogene. This CDR3 contains 15 residues. CDR3 DNA sequence: TGTGCCAGCAGCGCTGGGACAGTACTACACACTGAAGCTTTCTTT. As protein: CASSAGTVLHTEAFF.

This CDR3 reads CASSLGAGFLAKNIQYF. Written as DNA, the CDR3 is TGTGCCAGCAGTTTAGGGGCCGGTTTTCTAGCCAAAAACATTCAGTACTTC. This sequence joins TRBV28 and TRBJ2-4; tentatively, D is TRBD1 (5 bases). CDR3 length equals 17 residues. V was clipped by 2 bases and J by 0 bases, with 14 bases between them. The germline gives CDR1 MDHEN, CDR2 SYDVKM.

The chain joins TRBV5-1 to TRBJ2-1; weak D call: TRBD2 (6 bases). V was shortened by 4 bases and J by 3 bases, with 20 bases between the two germline ends. The CDR3 runs 17 residues. Germline-derived CDR1 and CDR2 are SGHRS and YFSETQ. This CDR3 is CASSPVAGLKLYNEQFF. DNA of the CDR3: TGCGCCAGCAGCCCGGTCGCGGGACTCAAGCTCTACAATGAGCAGTTCTTC.

This rearrangement joins TRBV28 to TRBJ1-5; 7 bases are a match to TRBD1. The ends lost 7 bases at V and 5 bases at J; junction bases unmatched: 11. CDR1 and CDR2 from the germline V gene are MDHEN and SYDVKM. This CDR3 is 15 amino acids long. The CDR3 nucleotides are TGTGCCAGCACCGTCGACAGGGTTGGGGATCAGCCCCAGCATTTT. Its protein is CASTVDRVGDQPQHF.

The rearrangement joins TRBV5-6 to TRBJ2-2, with TRBD1 matching 8 bases. The CDR3 is 14 residues long. Trimming at V came to 7 bases and at J to 4 bases, leaving 6 bases not matched to a gene. The germline V gene encodes CDR1 SGHDT and CDR2 YYEEEE. CDR3 DNA: TGTGCCAGCGGCAGGGGGCCCGGCACCGGGGAGCTGTTTTTT. Protein sequence: CASGRGPGTGELFF.